This section outlines one T cell receptor beta chain sequence together with its context. This receptor's antigen is unknown. One base away there is no much larger clone; base qualities are not given. Participants in the prospective study were enrolled through a virtual design, were aged about 18 to 100 years, and lived in approximately 24 United States geographic areas. To assign participants to cohorts, the prospective study relied on clinical history that participants themselves reported in a screening survey and a study questionnaire. ImmuneRACE Cohort 3 recovered participants were defined by two consecutive negative NP/OP PCR tests, healthcare professional clearance, or symptom resolution. In the prospective study, whole blood, serum and a nasopharyngeal or oropharyngeal swab were collected from each participant by mobile phlebotomists. Participants in the prospective study had the option to provide additional blood draws and questionnaires over an approximately 2-month period. Blood samples from the prospective study were shipped frozen or at room temperature prior to DNA extraction.

This specimen comes from a study of blood T cell repertoires in COVID-19 (TCRdb year 2020). Study-level background: Samples covering the acute and convalescent phases of COVID-19 were provided by collaborators in the United States, Italy and Spain. The prospective study material was composed of cDNA or gDNA derived from T cells, B-cell-depleted T cells, or PBMCs. The dataset comprised deeply sampled blood TCRbeta repertoires from subjects exposed to, actively infected with, or recovered from COVID-19. The repertoires were made available in a free public database intended to serve as a resource for research on the immune response to SARS-CoV-2. Samples were obtained from the ongoing ImmuneRACE study (first 160 participants) and from some 1,300 subjects provided by 6 global collaborators. The sample metadata nearly always contained a de-identified subject ID, COVID-19 status, age in years and sex. Where HLA class I and class II types were available, the types were taken from metadata supplied by the sample provider, not from assay-based typing.

The immunoSEQ Assay, a bias-controlled multiplex PCR, was used to amplify TCRbeta CDR3 regions from genomic DNA. Regarding the original processing steps: Within the assay, amplification of reference gene primers was used to estimate how many nucleated cells each sample contained. To quantify the absolute abundance of each unique TCRbeta CDR3 rearrangement, sequence reads were collapsed and filtered. For each sample, productive Simpson clonality was calculated by taking the square root of Simpson's diversity index across productive rearrangements. As stored in TCRdb, this immuneACCESS dataset retains in-frame rearrangements with V and J assigned. A fraction of the clones does not appear; measured against another copy, unresolved V genes explain less than half of the discrepancy, and the remainder lacks a known reason. From that table come the V and J calls and clone size; the DNA was used to work out D and trimming. This sample lists around 150,000 clones; around 85% were detected once. The ten largest clones represent roughly 6.4% of the sample.

What the study reported, not specific to this receptor: The amount of clinical and demographic metadata varied by source and participant and was provided uncurated.

V is trimmed back by 5 bases and J by 5 bases, and the junction contains 5 bases that no gene match accounts for. Its CDR3 holds 16 amino acids, cysteine through phenylalanine. The retained sequence is limited to the CDR3, 48 bases, with the frame set at the first base. Reading the germline V gene gives CDR1 SGHVS and CDR2 FNYEAQ. This sequence uses TRBV7-6 and TRBJ2-2, with 13 middle bases fitting TRBD2. The sequence came from a woman between 40 and 50 years old who had recovered from COVID-19. Material: PBMCs or T cells enriched from blood (not recorded which). CDR3 reads: CASSQRLAGGTGELFF. The nucleotide sequence is TGTGCCAGCAGCCAGAGACTAGCGGGAGGTACCGGGGAGCTGTTTTTT.